Each of the 20 T cell receptor beta chains below was sequenced from the same sample in a study of blood T cell repertoires in COVID-19. The protocol was immunoSEQ multiplex PCR, while the TCRdb copy is restricted to in-frame clones and leaves out a portion. Here the sample spans approximately 350,000 clones, 87% being singletons. The sequenced sample was PBMCs or T cells enriched from blood (not recorded which). Receptor source: a woman aged 25-40 years who had recovered from COVID-19.

The rearrangement joins TRBV19 to TRBJ2-1; tentative D call: TRBD2 (5 bases). Germline V gene data show CDR1 as LNHDA and CDR2 as SQIVND (reference sequence). Trimming cost V 8 bases and J 1 base, with 15 bases left between them. The CDR3 consists of 15 residues. Here the CDR3 DNA reads TGTGCCAGTGCTAAACTAGTCAGATCCTACAATGAGCAGTTCTTC. Translating gives CASAKLVRSYNEQFF.

The rearrangement joins TRBV5-6 to TRBJ2-7; 7 nucleotides align to TRBD2. V shed 2 bases, J shed 1 base, and the junction held 6 bases outside the gene matches. In germline, CDR1 is SGHDT, CDR2 YYEEEE. This CDR3 comprises 15 residues. The chain's CDR3 is CASSLFLAVSYEQYF. CDR3 coding DNA: TGTGCCAGCAGCTTATTTCTAGCGGTATCCTACGAGCAGTACTTC.

V is TRBV7-9 and J is TRBJ2-2; no clear D. The germline V gene has CDR1 SEHNR and CDR2 FQNEAQ (reference sequence). This CDR3 region has 19 residues. Trimming removed 5 bases from V and 2 bases from J, with 24 bases in between. CDR3 residues: CASSPINWSRPLNTGELFF. CDR3 nucleotide sequence: TGTGCCAGCAGCCCTATTAATTGGAGCCGTCCTTTAAACACCGGGGAGCTGTTTTTT.

The chain links TRBV5-6 to TRBJ2-7; 7 bases fit TRBD1. Germline V lookup: CDR1 SGHDT, CDR2 YYEEEE. The CDR3 totals 15 residues. The ends lost 4 bases at V and 0 bases at J; junction bases unmatched: 7. For the CDR3, the DNA is TGTGCCAGCAGCCAAAGACAGGGCAGCTCCTACGAGCAGTACTTC. Translation: CASSQRQGSSYEQYF.

This chain uses TRBV7-2 with TRBJ2-3; D remains ambiguous. Germline V gene sequence: CDR1 SGHTA, CDR2 FQGNSA. The V end was cut by 5 bases, the J end by 7 bases, with 10 bases between. The CDR3 covers 12 residues. CDR3 nucleotide sequence: TGTGCCAGCAGCAGTCCGCGAAATACGCAGTATTTT. Translating gives CASSSPRNTQYF.

The V call is TRBV7-9, the J call TRBJ1-1; 9 bases match TRBD1. J was trimmed by 5 bases and V by 6 bases; bases with no gene match: 4. Germline values: CDR1 SEHNR, CDR2 FQNEAQ (reference sequence). The CDR3 totals 13 residues. The CDR3 sequence: CASSRQGETEAFF. Written as DNA, the CDR3 is TGTGCCAGCAGTCGACAGGGGGAAACTGAAGCTTTCTTT.

This sequence joins TRBV30 and TRBJ1-1; D remains unclear. The CDR3 has 12 amino acids. CDR1 is GTSNPN and CDR2 is SVGIG in the germline V gene (reference sequence). Trimming left V 4 bases short and J 0 bases short, with 6 bases between. The CDR3 sequence is CAWNRMNTEAFF. CDR3 in DNA: TGTGCCTGGAACAGAATGAACACTGAAGCTTTCTTT. Based on the CDR3 plus reference TRBV30 and TRBJ1-1, the full variable domain is SQTIHQWPATLVQPVGSPLSLECTVEGTSNPNLYWYRQAAGRGLQLLFYSVGIGQISSEVPQNLSASRPQDRQFILSSKKLLLSDSGFYLCAWNRMNTEAFFGQGTRLTVV.

J is TRBJ2-2 and V is TRBV9; TRBD2 agrees at 9 bases. Germline V gene sequence: CDR1 SGDLS, CDR2 YYNGEE. The CDR3 has 17 amino acids. V gave up 3 bases and J gave up 4 bases; unmatched junction bases: 10. The CDR3 region has the DNA TGTGCCAGCAGCGCGGGCCCCCGGCGGGGGGGCACCGGGGAGCTGTTTTTT. Its protein product is CASSAGPRRGGTGELFF.

This sequence joins TRBV9 and TRBJ2-7; TRBD2 agrees at 13 bases. With V trimmed by 4 bases and J by 3 bases, 4 bases remained unmatched. The CDR3 covers 15 residues. Germline V lookup: CDR1 SGDLS, CDR2 YYNGEE. The CDR3 reads CASSPRLAGGYEQYF. The CDR3 DNA reads TGTGCCAGCAGCCCCCGACTAGCGGGGGGCTACGAGCAGTACTTC.

The chain has TRBV5-1 and TRBJ2-1; 11 positions match TRBD2. The germline V gene encodes CDR1 SGHRS and CDR2 YFSETQ. The CDR3 runs to 15 residues. V lost 4 bases, J lost 9 bases, and 9 bases stayed unmatched. The DNA of the CDR3 is TGCGCCAGCAGCCCCGGACTAGCGGGTGGTCCTGAGCAGTTCTTC. This translates into CASSPGLAGGPEQFF. The whole variable domain, remainder taken from reference TRBV5-1 and TRBJ2-1, is KAGVTQTPRYLIKTRGQQVTLSCSPISGHRSVSWYQQTPGQGLQFLFEYFSETQRNKGNFPGRFSGRQFSNSRSEMNVSTLELGDSALYLCASSPGLAGGPEQFFGPGTRLTVL.

This clone was counted once. The gene calls are TRBV6-5 and TRBJ1-1; unclear D gene. V lost 5 bases and J 1 base, leaving 8 bases between the germline ends. CDR3 size: 13 residues. CDR1 is MNHEY and CDR2 is SVGAGI in the germline V gene. The CDR3 region is CASSRGSNTEAFF. As DNA, the CDR3 is TGTGCCAGCAGTAGAGGGTCGAACACTGAAGCTTTCTTT.

This chain joins TRBV19 and TRBJ2-7; 13 bases line up with TRBD2. The CDR3 runs to 16 residues. Germline lookup yields CDR1 LNHDA and CDR2 SQIVND (reference sequence). The J segment lost 1 base and the V segment lost 5 bases, leaving 5 bases of the junction unmatched. The CDR3 DNA is TGTGCCAGTAGTCCCGGGACTAGCGGGATTTCCTACGAGCAGTACTTC. It specifies CASSPGTSGISYEQYF.

A few counts support this clone. The CDR3 loop is CASSDPSGGAFWETQYF. The CDR3 nucleotides read TGTGCCAGCAGTGATCCTAGCGGGGGGGCCTTCTGGGAGACCCAGTACTTC. The chain employs TRBV25-1 and TRBJ2-5; 12 nucleotides align to TRBD2. This CDR3 comprises 17 residues. The J segment lost 5 bases and the V segment lost 3 bases, leaving 10 bases of the junction unmatched. Per the germline V gene, CDR1 is MGHDK and CDR2 is SYGVNS.

The genes are TRBV2 and TRBJ2-7, with 10 bases aligning to TRBD1. Germline trimming cut 6 bases from V and 4 bases from J; bases unmatched to any gene: 6. Germline V lookup: CDR1 SNHLY, CDR2 FYNNEI. The CDR3 contains 14 residues. CDR3 in amino acids: CASSRDRGPYEQYF. The CDR3 DNA is TGTGCCAGCAGCCGGGACAGGGGACCTTACGAGCAGTACTTC.

The chain is built from TRBV12-5 and TRBJ2-7; tentatively, D is TRBD1 (5 bases). The germline gives CDR1 LGHNT, CDR2 FRNRAP. This CDR3 has 13 residues. The V and J ends lost 1 base and 6 bases respectively, with 10 bases between them. CDR3 protein: CASGLAGFSEQYF. The CDR3 nucleotides are TGTGCTAGTGGTTTGGCAGGGTTCTCCGAGCAGTACTTC.

V usage is TRBV6-5 and J usage is TRBJ1-1; 8 nucleotides align to TRBD1. With V trimmed by 5 bases and J by 8 bases, 10 bases remained unmatched. The CDR3 totals 14 residues. Germline V CDR1 and CDR2: MNHEY, SVGAGI. CDR3 nucleotide sequence: TGTGCCAGCAGTCCCACAGGGGGAGCCAAGGAAGCTTTCTTT. It translates to CASSPTGGAKEAFF.

The count of this clone is one. V usage is TRBV7-9 and J usage is TRBJ1-1; no clear D. The CDR3 spans 11 residues. V lost 3 bases and J 7 bases, leaving 6 bases between the germline ends. Per germline, CDR1 SEHNR and CDR2 FQNEAQ (reference sequence). CDR3 sequence (DNA): TGTGCCAGCAGCTTCCCGGGTGAAGCTTTCTTT. Protein sequence: CASSFPGEAFF.

The genes are TRBV3-1 (or the pseudogene TRBV3-2) and TRBJ1-2; TRBD1 is a possible D gene (6 bases). Trimming cost V 5 bases and J 2 bases, with 12 bases left between them. The CDR3 length is 14 residues. CDR1 is LGHDT, CDR2 YNNKEL, per germline (reference sequence). The CDR3: CASSGLDRNYGYTF. CDR3 sequence (DNA): TGTGCCAGCAGCGGATTGGACAGAAACTATGGCTACACCTTC.

The gene calls are TRBV2 and TRBJ2-1; TRBD1 agrees at 12 bases. The CDR3 runs to 15 residues. V shed 4 bases, J shed 6 bases, and the junction held 4 bases outside the gene matches. Germline V gene data show CDR1 as SNHLY and CDR2 as FYNNEI. CDR3 loop: CASSGRDRGLNEQFF. CDR3 nucleotides: TGTGCCAGCAGTGGTCGGGACAGGGGGCTCAATGAGCAGTTCTTC.

This chain joins TRBV4-1 and TRBJ2-7; D is possibly TRBD2 (6 bases). Between the trimmed V and J ends, which lost 0 bases and 10 bases, there was a span of 13 bases. The CDR3 has 13 residues. The germline V gene encodes CDR1 MGHRA and CDR2 YSYEKL. In DNA form, the CDR3 reads TGCGCCAGCAGCCAAGAATTAGGGACTTTTCAGTACTTC. Translation gives CASSQELGTFQYF.